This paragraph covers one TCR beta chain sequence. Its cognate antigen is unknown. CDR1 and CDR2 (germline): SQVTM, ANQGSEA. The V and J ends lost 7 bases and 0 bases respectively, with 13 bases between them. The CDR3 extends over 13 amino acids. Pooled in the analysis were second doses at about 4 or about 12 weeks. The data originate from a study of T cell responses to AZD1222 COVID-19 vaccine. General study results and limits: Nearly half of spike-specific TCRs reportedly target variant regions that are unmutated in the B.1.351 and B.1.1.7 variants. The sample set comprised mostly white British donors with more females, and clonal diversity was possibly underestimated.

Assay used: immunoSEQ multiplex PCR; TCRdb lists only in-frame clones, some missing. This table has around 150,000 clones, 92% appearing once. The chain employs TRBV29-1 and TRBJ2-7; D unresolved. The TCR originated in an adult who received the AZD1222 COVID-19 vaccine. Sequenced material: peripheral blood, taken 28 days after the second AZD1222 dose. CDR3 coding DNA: TGCAGCGCCCGTCCCTTTAGCTCCTACGAGCAGTACTTC. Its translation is CSARPFSSYEQYF.